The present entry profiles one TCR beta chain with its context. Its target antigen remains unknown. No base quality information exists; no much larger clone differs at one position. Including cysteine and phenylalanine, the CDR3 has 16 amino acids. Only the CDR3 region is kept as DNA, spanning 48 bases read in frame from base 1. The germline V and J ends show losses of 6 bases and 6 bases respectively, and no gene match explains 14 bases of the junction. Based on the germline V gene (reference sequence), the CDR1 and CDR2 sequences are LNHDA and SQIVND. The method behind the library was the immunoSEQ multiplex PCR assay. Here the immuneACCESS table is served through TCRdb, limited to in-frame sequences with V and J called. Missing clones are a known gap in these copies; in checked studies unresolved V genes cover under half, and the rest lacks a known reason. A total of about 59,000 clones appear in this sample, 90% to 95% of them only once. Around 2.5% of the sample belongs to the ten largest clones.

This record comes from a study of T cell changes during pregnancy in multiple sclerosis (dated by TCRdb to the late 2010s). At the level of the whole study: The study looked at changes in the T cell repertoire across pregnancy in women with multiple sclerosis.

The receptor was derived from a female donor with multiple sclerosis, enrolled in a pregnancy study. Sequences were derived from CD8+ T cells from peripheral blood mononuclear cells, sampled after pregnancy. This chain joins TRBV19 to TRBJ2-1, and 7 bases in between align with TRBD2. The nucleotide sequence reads TGTGCCAGTAGGTCCGGGGAGGGCCTCTATCGCAATGAGCAGTTCTTC. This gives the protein CASRSGEGLYRNEQFF.